The TCR beta chain described here comes from a study of breast tumors, draining lymph nodes, adjacent tissues. Broader study findings: Tumor repertoires ranked between lymph nodes and nontumor tissue in diversity, with V and J gene preferences. Data only fit, rather than demonstrated, lymph node origin of most tumor T cells. Findings are consistent with lymph node origin and intratumoral expansion of most tumor T cells.

TCRdb re-derived calls from the multiplex PCR reads in MiXCR, one entry per CDR3 protein. This table has about 21,000 distinct CDR3 sequences, roughly 40% appearing once. This clonotype was counted ten times or more. Antigen specificity is unknown. The TCR sequence derives from a female donor with breast cancer. Some clones in this sample may be carry-over from other donors' samples. Sequencing input: breast tumor tissue.

CDR3 amino acids: CASSLGGQPNQPQHF. DNA of the CDR3: TGTGCCAGCAGCTTAGGTGGGCAGCCCAATCAGCCCCAGCATTTT. This chain uses TRBV7-2 with TRBJ1-5; D is unclear. The germline gives CDR1 SGHTA, CDR2 FQGNSA. The CDR3 is 15 amino acids. Trimming stripped 1 base from V and 3 bases from J, with 10 bases between.